The clone carrying this TCR beta chain was counted many times. Its antigen is unknown. Individual cDNA molecules each received unique molecular identifiers attached to them. TCRdb itself ran the 5' RACE reads through MiXCR, one entry per CDR3 protein. The sample consists of around 50,000 distinct CDR3 sequences, about 11% of them appearing once. The entry originates in a study of early T cells in non-severe SARS-CoV-2 infection. Study-level background: Unsorted whole blood bulk RNA was sequenced, with unpaired chains. Overall study results and limits: Anti-spike CD8 responses were favored in VDJdb matching, and private and CD4 specificities were missed.

The V and J ends lost 5 bases and 1 base respectively, with 8 bases between them. The CDR3 runs 13 residues. Germline lookup yields CDR1 SNHLY and CDR2 FYNNEI. This TCR was sampled from an adult who was a healthcare worker with PCR-confirmed SARS-CoV-2 infection or an uninfected control (not recorded which). The sample taken for sequencing was whole blood. The chain uses TRBV2 and TRBJ2-5; the D gene is possibly TRBD2 (5 bases). CDR3 sequence: CASSLAVQETQYF. DNA of the CDR3: TGTGCCAGCAGTCTAGCCGTCCAAGAGACCCAGTACTTC.